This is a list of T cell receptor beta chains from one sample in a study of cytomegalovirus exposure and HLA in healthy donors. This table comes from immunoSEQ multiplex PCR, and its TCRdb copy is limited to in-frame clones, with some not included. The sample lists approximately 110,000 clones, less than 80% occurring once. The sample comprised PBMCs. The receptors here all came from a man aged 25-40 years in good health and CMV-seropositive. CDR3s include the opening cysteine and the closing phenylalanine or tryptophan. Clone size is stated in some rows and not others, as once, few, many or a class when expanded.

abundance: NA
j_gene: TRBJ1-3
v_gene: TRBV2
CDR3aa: CASIGTVGNTIYF

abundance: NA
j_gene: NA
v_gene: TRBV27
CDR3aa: CASSFSGTYEQYF

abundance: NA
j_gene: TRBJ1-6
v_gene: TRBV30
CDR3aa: CACHFGQGRLSPLHF

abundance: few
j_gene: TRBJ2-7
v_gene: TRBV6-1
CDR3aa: CASSAWGRATSYEQYF

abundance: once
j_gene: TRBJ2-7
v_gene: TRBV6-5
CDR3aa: CASSQGSYEQYF

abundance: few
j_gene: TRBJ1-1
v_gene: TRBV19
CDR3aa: CASSIGQGGAFF

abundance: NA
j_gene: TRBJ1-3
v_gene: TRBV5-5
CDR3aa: CASSFRLQSSGNTIYF

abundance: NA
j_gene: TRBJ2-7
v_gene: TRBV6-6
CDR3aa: CASSSRQLHEQYF

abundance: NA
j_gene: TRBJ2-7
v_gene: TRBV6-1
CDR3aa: CASVQGVAYEQYF

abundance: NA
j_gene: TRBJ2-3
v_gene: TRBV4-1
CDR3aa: CASSRAEGQGEDTQYF

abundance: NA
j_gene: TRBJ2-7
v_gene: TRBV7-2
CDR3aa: CASSALLDPQYF

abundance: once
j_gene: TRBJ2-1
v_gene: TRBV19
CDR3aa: CASSQTGQGNEQFF

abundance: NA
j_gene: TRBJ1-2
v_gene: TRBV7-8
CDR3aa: CASSASQGVPYGYTF

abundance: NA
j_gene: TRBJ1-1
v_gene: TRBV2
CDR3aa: CASSESRVVNTEAFF

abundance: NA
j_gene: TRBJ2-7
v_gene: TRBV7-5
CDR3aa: CARSQGPSYEQYF

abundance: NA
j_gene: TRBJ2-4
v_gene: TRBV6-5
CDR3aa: CASSLGAGVQNIQYF

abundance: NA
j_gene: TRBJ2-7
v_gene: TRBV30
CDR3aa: CAWSVGGYEQYF

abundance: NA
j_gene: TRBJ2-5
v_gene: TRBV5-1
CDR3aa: CASRITEGTQYF

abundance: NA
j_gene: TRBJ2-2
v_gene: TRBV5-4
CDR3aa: CASSNPDKTNTGELFF

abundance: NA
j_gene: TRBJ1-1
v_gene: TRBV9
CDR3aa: CASSVLWPEAFF

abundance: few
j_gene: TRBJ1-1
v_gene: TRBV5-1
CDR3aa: CASSTQPGQIMNTEAFF

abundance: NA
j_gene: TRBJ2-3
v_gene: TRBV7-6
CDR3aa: CASSLGSGGADTQYF

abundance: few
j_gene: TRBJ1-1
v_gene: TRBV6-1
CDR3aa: CASRTGQGKDTEAFF

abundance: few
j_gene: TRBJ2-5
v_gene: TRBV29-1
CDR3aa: CSVESGTVGRWFEETQYF

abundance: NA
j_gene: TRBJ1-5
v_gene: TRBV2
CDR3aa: CASSPQSNQPQHF

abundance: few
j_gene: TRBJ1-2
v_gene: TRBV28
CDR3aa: CASSQTDRGGLNGYTF

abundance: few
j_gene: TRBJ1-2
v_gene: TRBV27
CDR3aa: CASRPQGALSGYTF

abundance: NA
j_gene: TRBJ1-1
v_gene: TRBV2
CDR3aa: CASSDAGKGAFF

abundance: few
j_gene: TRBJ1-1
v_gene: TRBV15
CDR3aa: CATSRDKKGAWMNTEAFF

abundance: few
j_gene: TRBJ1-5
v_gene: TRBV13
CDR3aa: CASSLGVRSNQPQHF

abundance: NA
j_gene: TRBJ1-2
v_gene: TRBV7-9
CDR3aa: CASSRGDGNYGYTF

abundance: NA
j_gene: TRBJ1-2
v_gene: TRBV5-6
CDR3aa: CASSLAPTGVYGYTF

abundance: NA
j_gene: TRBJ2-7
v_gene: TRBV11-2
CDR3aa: CASSLVSGGWYEQYF

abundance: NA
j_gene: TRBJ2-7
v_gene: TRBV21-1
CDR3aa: CASSMRDRAYEQYF

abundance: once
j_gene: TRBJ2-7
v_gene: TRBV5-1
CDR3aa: CASSSGANIYEQYF

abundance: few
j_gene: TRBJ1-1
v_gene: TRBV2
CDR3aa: CASSPGGVTEAFF

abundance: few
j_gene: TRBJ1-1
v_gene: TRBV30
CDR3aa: CAWSVWIGGTEAFF

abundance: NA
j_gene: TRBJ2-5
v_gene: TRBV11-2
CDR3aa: CASSLDLAGAQETQYF

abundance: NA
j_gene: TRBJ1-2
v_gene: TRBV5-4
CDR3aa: CASSLPPDRVDYGYTF

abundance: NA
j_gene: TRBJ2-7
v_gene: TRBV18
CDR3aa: CASSQGLAGAGEQYF

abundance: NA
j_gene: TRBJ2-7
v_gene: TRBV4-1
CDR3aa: CASSPAAGRSYEQYF

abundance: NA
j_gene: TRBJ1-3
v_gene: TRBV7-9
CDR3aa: CASSREVHTIYF

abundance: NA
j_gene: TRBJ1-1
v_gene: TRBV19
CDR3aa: CASTGQSNTEAFF

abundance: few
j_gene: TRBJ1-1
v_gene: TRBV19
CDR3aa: CASSIGSTEAFF

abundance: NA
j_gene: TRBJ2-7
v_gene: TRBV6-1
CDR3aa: CASSDYGGNYEQYF

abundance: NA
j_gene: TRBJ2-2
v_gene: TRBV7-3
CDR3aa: CASSLRGGGTGELFF

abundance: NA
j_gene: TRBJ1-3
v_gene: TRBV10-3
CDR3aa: CAIRDRGRNTIYF

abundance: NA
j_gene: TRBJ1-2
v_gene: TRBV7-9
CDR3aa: CSSSLTPGSSVGLYGYTF

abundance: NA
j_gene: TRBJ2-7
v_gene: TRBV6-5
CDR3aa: CASSPDRATSYEQYF

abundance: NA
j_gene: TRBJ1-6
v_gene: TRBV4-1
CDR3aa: CASRKDGDNSPLHF

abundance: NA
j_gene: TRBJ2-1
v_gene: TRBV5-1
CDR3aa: CASSLAGITINEQFF

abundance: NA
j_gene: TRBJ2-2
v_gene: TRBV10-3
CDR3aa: CAISERGTGELFF

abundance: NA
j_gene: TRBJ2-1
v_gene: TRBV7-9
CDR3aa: CASSFQGNEQFF

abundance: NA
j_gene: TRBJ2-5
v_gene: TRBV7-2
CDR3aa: CASSSTAEETQYF